The 30 T cell receptor beta chains in this list originate from one sample, sequenced in a study of blood T cell repertoires in COVID-19. Generated by immunoSEQ multiplex PCR, the TCRdb table keeps only in-frame clones and is missing some. In the table there are almost 250,000 clones, approximately 85% of which are singletons. The sequencing input was PBMCs or T cells enriched from blood (not recorded which). These receptor sequences come from a woman aged 45-59 years with acute COVID-19.

This chain connects TRBV9 to TRBJ1-1; D might be TRBD1 (5 bases). The CDR3 consists of 15 residues. Germline CDR1 and CDR2: SGDLS and YYNGEE. Trimming took 0 bases from V and 0 from J, leaving 9 bases between them. CDR3 loop: CASSVASGMNTEAFF. DNA of the CDR3: TGTGCCAGCAGCGTAGCATCAGGGATGAACACTGAAGCTTTCTTT.

The CDR3 region is CASSRGLTPSLDTQYF. CDR3 coding DNA: TGTGCCAGCAGCCGAGGGCTCACGCCTTCCCTAGATACGCAGTATTTT. The chain couples TRBV14 to TRBJ2-3; TRBD2 might be the D (5 bases). Trimming pared 4 bases from V and 5 bases from J, leaving 19 bases between. In germline, CDR1 is SGHDN, CDR2 FVKESK. The CDR3 is 16 amino acids.

The chain uses TRBV9 and TRBJ1-6, with a tentative D call TRBD1 (6 bases). Germline V lookup: CDR1 SGDLS, CDR2 YYNGEE. V shed 2 bases and J shed 5 bases, with 8 bases lying between them. The CDR3 spans 14 residues. The CDR3 DNA reads as TGTGCCAGCAGCGTTCGACAGGATAATTCACCCCTCCACTTT. Its protein product is CASSVRQDNSPLHF. Based on the CDR3 plus reference TRBV9 and TRBJ1-6, the full variable domain is DSGVTQTPKHLITATGQRVTLRCSPRSGDLSVYWYQQSLDQGLQFLIQYYNGEERAKGNILERFSAQQFPDLHSELNLSSLELGDSALYFCASSVRQDNSPLHFGNGTRLTVT.

The chain links TRBV14 to TRBJ1-2; tentative D call: TRBD1 (6 bases). Germline loops: CDR1 SGHDN, CDR2 FVKESK. The CDR3 is 14 residues long. With 1 base removed from V and 4 bases from J, the gap between germline ends came to 10 bases. The CDR3 coding sequence is TGTGCCAGCAGCCAAGTGGAGGACAGCTATGGCTACACCTTC. Protein product: CASSQVEDSYGYTF.

Only a few counts were recorded for this clone. The chain joins TRBV12-3 or TRBV12-4 to TRBJ1-3; unclear D gene. Between the trimmed V and J ends, which lost 5 bases and 4 bases, there was a span of 9 bases. CDR3 length equals 13 residues. This chain's CDR3 is CASSRGEGNTIYF. The CDR3 nucleotides are TGTGCCAGCAGTCGCGGGGAAGGAAACACCATATATTTT.

The V and J genes are TRBV29-1 and TRBJ2-4; TRBD1 might be the D (6 bases). V gave up 5 bases and J gave up 5 bases, with 19 bases separating them. Germline loops: CDR1 SQVTM, CDR2 ANQGSEA. The CDR3 totals 15 residues. For the CDR3, the DNA is TGCAGCGTTTGGGAGCCGACAGGATGGCAAAACATTCAGTACTTC. This gives the protein CSVWEPTGWQNIQYF.

This clone occurred once. V gene TRBV5-1 combines with J gene TRBJ1-2; 9 bases agree with TRBD1. Germline CDR1 reads SGHRS; CDR2 reads YFSETQ. There are 14 residues in the CDR3. Trimming removed 4 bases from V and 7 bases from J; junction bases left unmatched: 8. The CDR3 loop reads CASSPRDRVGGYTF. CDR3 in DNA: TGCGCCAGCAGCCCCCGGGACAGGGTGGGTGGCTACACCTTC.

V and J are TRBV6-1 and TRBJ1-1; D call uncertain. The CDR3 length is 12 residues. The V gene lost 2 bases and the J gene lost 1 base, with 2 bases spanning the gap. Germline V gives CDR1 MNHNS, CDR2 SASEGT. The CDR3 DNA reads TGTGCCAGCAGTGAACGGAACACTGAAGCTTTCTTT. Translation gives CASSERNTEAFF.

The chain links TRBV6-6 to TRBJ2-1; unclear D gene. The CDR3 length is 11 residues. With 2 bases removed from V and 9 bases from J, the gap between germline ends came to 5 bases. Germline-derived CDR1 and CDR2 are MNHNY and SVGAGI (reference sequence). DNA for the CDR3: TGTGCCAGCAGTTACCCCAGTGAGCAGTTCTTC. It translates to CASSYPSEQFF.

The V gene is TRBV6-5, the J gene TRBJ2-5; possible D gene TRBD1, 5 bases. Germline-derived CDR1 and CDR2 are MNHEY and SVGAGI. Trimming stripped 2 bases from V and 2 bases from J, with 15 bases between. The CDR3 contains 16 residues. CDR3 sequence (DNA): TGTGCCAGCAGTTACCTACCCCCAGGGAATCAAGAGACCCAGTACTTC. The encoded protein is CASSYLPPGNQETQYF.

The chain recombines TRBV2 with TRBJ2-6; D gene uncertain. The CDR3 is made up of 15 amino acids. V was shortened by 4 bases and J by 4 bases, with 11 bases between the two germline ends. Per the germline V gene, CDR1 is SNHLY and CDR2 is FYNNEI. The CDR3 reads CASSVIVSGANVLTF. The DNA for the CDR3 is TGTGCCAGCAGTGTGATAGTCTCCGGGGCCAACGTCCTGACTTTC. Looking up the rest from reference TRBV2 and TRBJ2-6 gives the full variable domain: EPEVTQTPSHQVTQMGQEVILRCVPISNHLYFYWYRQILGQKVEFLVSFYNNEISEKSEIFDDQFSVERPDGSNFTLKIRSTKLEDSAMYFCASSVIVSGANVLTFGAGSRLTVL.

This clone was recorded only once. The chain links TRBV7-9 to TRBJ2-7, with D tentatively TRBD2 (5 bases). Germline V gene data show CDR1 as SEHNR and CDR2 as FQNEAQ (reference sequence). The CDR3 covers 14 residues. Trimming cost V 5 bases and J 2 bases, with 13 bases left between them. The CDR3 protein is CASSASGGTYEQYF. The CDR3, as DNA: TGTGCCAGCAGCGCGTCAGGAGGAACCTACGAGCAGTACTTC.

Of note for this clone: Its ends do not fully match the called genes, so a read error is possible. CDR3 sequence reads: CASSPRVAGGQEAQYF. Here the CDR3 DNA reads TGTGCCAGCAGCCCCCGGGTAGCGGGGGGGCAAGAGGCCCAGTACTTC. The chain uses TRBV13 and TRBJ2-5; 11 bases line up with TRBD2. The CDR3 loop spans 16 amino acids. CDR1 PRHDT and CDR2 FYEKMQ come from the germline V gene (reference sequence).

CDR3 in DNA: TGCGCCAGCAGGTTGACAGGGGGCGAGGAAAAACTGTTTTTT. The encoded protein is CASRLTGGEEKLFF. This chain uses TRBV5-1 with TRBJ1-4; 10 nucleotides line up with TRBD1. The CDR3 loop spans 14 amino acids. Per germline, CDR1 SGHRS and CDR2 YFSETQ. V trimming: 5 bases; J trimming: 8 bases; junction bases outside the gene matches: 6.

The gene calls are TRBV19 and TRBJ2-1; TRBD1 agrees at 7 bases. This CDR3 has 16 amino acids. CDR1 is LNHDA, CDR2 SQIVND, per germline (reference sequence). Trimming at V came to 3 bases and at J to 4 bases, leaving 9 bases not matched to a gene. The CDR3 nucleotides read TGTGCCAGTAGTATCAAGGGGGCCATTAGATACAATGAGCAGTTCTTC. Translation: CASSIKGAIRYNEQFF.

The J gene is TRBJ2-3, the V gene TRBV18; 10 bases match TRBD2. Germline CDR1 and CDR2: KGHSH and LQKENI. The trim removed 5 bases at V and 6 bases at J, leaving 8 bases unmatched. The CDR3 spans 15 residues. The CDR3 nucleotides are TGTGCCAGCTCATATACCCTAGCGGGGGAGGATACGCAGTATTTT. It is translated as CASSYTLAGEDTQYF.

A few counts support this clone. The genes are TRBV20-1 and TRBJ1-1, with D maybe TRBD1 (5 bases). Germline V CDR1 and CDR2: DFQATT, SNEGSKA (reference sequence). Trimming pared 3 bases from V and 3 bases from J, leaving 11 bases between. The CDR3 has 13 residues. CDR3 DNA: TGCAGTGCTAGTCGTGGGGCTTACACTGAAGCTTTCTTT. It encodes CSASRGAYTEAFF.

The rearrangement links TRBV7-2 to TRBJ1-1; maybe TRBD1 (5 bases). The CDR3 contains 13 residues. Germline CDR1 and CDR2: SGHTA and FQGNSA. V was pared by 5 bases and J by 1 base, with 8 bases between. CDR3 region: CASSTTGNTEAFF. The CDR3 bases are TGTGCCAGCAGCACCACAGGGAACACTGAAGCTTTCTTT.

V is TRBV7-9 and J is TRBJ1-2; D unclear. Germline lookup yields CDR1 SEHNR and CDR2 FQNEAQ (reference sequence). The germline V and J ends were trimmed by 1 base and 6 bases, with 6 bases remaining between them. This CDR3 is 12 amino acids long. For the CDR3, the DNA is TGTGCCAGCAGCTTAGTCGGGGATGGCTACACCTTC. Translating it yields CASSLVGDGYTF.

The chain employs TRBV5-1 and TRBJ2-3; TRBD1 matches 9 bases. CDR1 and CDR2 (germline): SGHRS, YFSETQ. This CDR3 comprises 17 residues. The V segment lost 5 bases and the J segment 5 bases; nucleotides outside the gene matches: 15. The CDR3 bases are TGCGCCAGCAGTCGCGTAGACAGGGGGTTTACAGGAGATACGCAGTATTTT. This codes for CASSRVDRGFTGDTQYF. The whole variable domain, filled in from reference TRBV5-1 and TRBJ2-3, reads KAGVTQTPRYLIKTRGQQVTLSCSPISGHRSVSWYQQTPGQGLQFLFEYFSETQRNKGNFPGRFSGRQFSNSRSEMNVSTLELGDSALYLCASSRVDRGFTGDTQYFGPGTRLTVL.

The rearrangement links TRBV7-9 to TRBJ1-2; tentative D call: TRBD1 (6 bases). V lost 4 bases, J lost 7 bases, and 16 bases lay in between. Germline V gene lookup returns CDR1 SEHNR and CDR2 FQNEAQ (reference sequence). The CDR3 is made up of 14 amino acids. CDR3 residues: CASSSDSPVSGYTF. As DNA, the CDR3 is TGTGCCAGCAGCTCGGACAGCCCGGTGAGTGGCTACACCTTC.

The V gene is TRBV9, the J gene TRBJ2-2, with D possibly matching TRBD1 (5 bases). Trimming cost V 2 bases and J 0 bases, with 11 bases left between them. Germline-derived CDR1 and CDR2 are SGDLS and YYNGEE. The CDR3 consists of 16 residues. CDR3 loop: CASSVFLTANTGELFF. The CDR3 DNA sequence: TGTGCCAGCAGCGTTTTTTTGACAGCGAACACCGGGGAGCTGTTTTTT.

This chain links TRBV14 with TRBJ2-5; TRBD2 is a possible D gene (6 bases). CDR3 length equals 14 residues. Germline values: CDR1 SGHDN, CDR2 FVKESK. The ends were cut back, 1 base at V and 6 bases at J, with 12 bases in the middle. DNA of the CDR3: TGTGCCAGCAGCCAAGGACGCGGGGACCAGACCCAGTACTTC. Its protein is CASSQGRGDQTQYF.

The chain employs TRBV15 and TRBJ1-3, with D unresolved. Germline loops: CDR1 LNHNV, CDR2 YYDKDF (reference sequence). V was cut by 0 bases and J by 3 bases, with 9 bases left in between. CDR3 length: 15 amino acids. The CDR3 reads CATSRDKFSGNTIYF. In DNA form, the CDR3 reads TGTGCCACCAGCAGAGATAAATTTAGTGGAAACACCATATATTTT.

The gene calls are TRBV5-4 and TRBJ1-1; TRBD1 is a possible D gene (6 bases). V lost 0 bases to trimming and J lost 6 bases, with 12 bases between them. This CDR3 region has 14 residues. Germline values: CDR1 SGHNT, CDR2 YYREEE (reference sequence). This CDR3 reads CASSLDREGAEAFF. CDR3 DNA sequence: TGTGCCAGCAGCTTGGACAGGGAAGGCGCTGAAGCTTTCTTT.

V usage is TRBV5-1 and J usage is TRBJ2-5, with D possibly being TRBD1 (5 bases). CDR3 size: 14 residues. Germline lookup yields CDR1 SGHRS and CDR2 YFSETQ. V lost 4 bases and J 2 bases, leaving 12 bases between the germline ends. The CDR3 coding sequence is TGCGCCAGCAGCAAACAGGAGACGCAAGAGACCCAGTACTTC. Amino acids: CASSKQETQETQYF.

There are a few counts of this clone. The chain couples TRBV1 to TRBJ2-7; TRBD1 is the table's D call and was not checked against the DNA. TRBV1 is reported as a pseudogene. The CDR3 is 18 amino acids. The CDR3 region has the DNA TGCACCAGCAGCCAAGAGTCTCCCGACAGCCAGCCTCCCGACGAGCAGTACTTC. Encoded protein: CTSSQESPDSQPPDEQYF.

V usage is TRBV7-2 and J usage is TRBJ1-2; D uncertain. V was pared by 1 base and J by 3 bases, with 9 bases between. This CDR3 spans 14 amino acids. Germline CDR1 and CDR2: SGHTA and FQGNSA. The CDR3 coding sequence is TGTGCCAGCAGCTTAGATTGGGCTGACTATGGCTACACCTTC. Its protein product is CASSLDWADYGYTF.

The chain has TRBV6-5 and TRBJ1-2, with D tentatively TRBD1 (6 bases). CDR1 and CDR2 (germline): MNHEY, SVGAGI. The V gene lost 2 bases and the J gene lost 7 bases, with 20 bases spanning the gap. This CDR3 is 16 amino acids long. CDR3 region: CASSYDSRQAVSGYTF. In DNA, the CDR3 is TGTGCCAGCAGTTACGACTCCCGACAGGCCGTCAGTGGCTACACCTTC.

V usage is TRBV19 and J usage is TRBJ2-6, with 7 bases that match TRBD1. The germline V gene has CDR1 LNHDA and CDR2 SQIVND (reference sequence). Trimming removed 4 bases from V and 16 bases from J; junction bases left unmatched: 4. The CDR3 runs to 11 residues. CDR3 protein: CASSTRDRLTF. The CDR3 bases are TGTGCCAGTAGTACGAGGGACAGACTGACTTTC.